This TCR beta chain derives from a study of vaccination effects on CD4 cells after COVID-19 (dated by TCRdb to the early 2020s). For the wider study: Each participant received two doses of an mRNA SARS-CoV-2 vaccine, either BNT162b2 or mRNA-1273. Pre-vaccine samples were collected from two convalescent patients 16 days and one week before the first dose, corresponding to 142 and 148 days after COVID-19 diagnosis. SARS-CoV-2 spike-specific CD4+ TCR repertoires from before and after mRNA vaccination were compared in COVID-19 convalescent patients and in infection-naive vaccine recipients. Altogether, around 11 COVID-19 convalescent patients and a handful of SARS-CoV-2-naive healthy vaccine recipients made up the full study. Cultures from other donors in the study were sequenced with the Oncomine TCR Beta short-read assay on an Illumina iSeq 100. The investigation overall reported the following: Marked clonal contraction was observed in both infection-induced and vaccine-induced clones at late post-vaccination timepoints, consistent with waning T cell responses. In convalescent patients, the post-vaccine spike-reactive repertoire consisted mainly of new vaccine-induced clones, largely distinct from infection-induced clones. The study was limited by a small number of convalescent patients, and early post-infection timepoints were lacking.

Libraries were prepared through the immunoSEQ multiplex PCR assay. DNA from the cultured, isolated CD4+ T cells was subjected to TCR beta CDR3 sequencing. Concerning the study's data processing: Non-productive TCR sequences were removed, reads were trimmed to the CDR3 region, and CDR3s of at least 7 amino acids were retained. Antigen-specific clonotypes were identified using the MANAFEST web app by comparison of expansion in peptide wells against reference cultures. To be called positive, a clone needed expansion at FDR<0.05 compared with the reference and with all other wells, an odds ratio greater than 5, and a frequency greater than 0.1% in two replicate wells. A clonotype was defined as cross-reactive if the clonotype was significantly expanded both in SARS-CoV-2 spike wells and in at least one common cold coronavirus spike condition. Levenshtein distance calculated with the stringdist R package was used to assess CDR3 similarity, and unrooted trees were constructed with ape in R 3.6.1. TCRdb's version of the immuneACCESS table is confined to in-frame rearrangements and falls short of the full clone set. An unresolved V gene accounts for under half of the shortfall where checked; the remainder is of unknown origin. V and J calls and clone size are those listed in that table; D and trimming were worked out from the DNA. In this sample the table shows about 70,000 clones, around 72% of which occur a single time. The biggest ten clones account for 5% of the sample.

In the ViraFEST assay, PBMC were stimulated with viral peptide pools, and TCR sequencing was then used to find antigen-specific CD4+ T cell clonotypes based on their expansion. After around eleven days of culture, CD4+ T cells were isolated with the EasySep CD4+ T cell isolation kit. Convalescent patients had PCR-confirmed SARS-CoV-2 infection between March and December 2020, before Alpha, Beta and Delta variants emerged in the United States. About 2.1 million PBMC per well were cultured with approximately 10 ug/ml peptides in IMDM containing 5% human AB serum, 8.5 to 10 IU/ml IL-2 and gentamicin. An HIV-1 Nef peptide pool was used as the negative control culture condition. Half of the culture medium was replaced with fresh IL-2-containing medium on days 3 and 7. Unless otherwise noted, each peptide stimulation condition was cultured in triplicate wells. Using Ficoll-Paque Plus gradient centrifugation, PBMC were separated from whole blood and then either used fresh or cryopreserved at -140C. The QIAamp micro DNA kit was used to extract genomic DNA from the cultured CD4+ T cells.

In its sample, this clone was seen a few times. The antigen this receptor binds is unknown. No much larger clone exists at a distance of one base, and base qualities are not known. The material sequenced was CD4+ T cells from PBMCs cultured with HIV peptides, taken before COVID-19 vaccination. This specimen's cell subset or site label, per the study, means: HIV-1 Nef peptide pool negative control/reference culture. The origin of this receptor is a human donor who had a prior SARS-CoV-2 infection.

The DNA sequence is given as TGTGCCTGGAGTGAGGACAGTTATGGCTACACCTTC. Translated, this gives CAWSEDSYGYTF. The sequence links TRBV30 to TRBJ1-2; the D gene is perhaps TRBD1, from 6 matching bases. Inclusive of the bounding cysteine and phenylalanine, the CDR3 is 12 residues long. Solely the CDR3 DNA is kept, with 36 bases framed from the first base. The germline V gene (reference sequence) specifies GTSNPN as CDR1 and SVGIG as CDR2. The junction carries 8 bases between V and J, which are trimmed by 1 base and 5 bases respectively.